The 28 T cell receptor beta chains below all came from one sample that was sequenced in a study of blood T cell repertoires in COVID-19. Data came from immunoSEQ multiplex PCR; TCRdb stores just in-frame clones and leaves some out. The sample gives under 200,000 clones, 85% to 90% of which show up once; 1.6% is in the top ten. The sample was peripheral blood. These receptors originate from a man between 18 and 29 years old with active or convalescent COVID-19.

The chain couples TRBV2 to TRBJ1-5, with 9 bases fitting TRBD1. J lost 3 bases, V lost 8 bases, and 8 bases had no gene match. The CDR3 is 15 residues long. Looked up from germline, CDR1 is SNHLY and CDR2 is FYNNEI. The CDR3: CASSIRDRVNQPQHF. CDR3 in DNA: TGTGCCAGCTCGATAAGGGACAGGGTCAATCAGCCCCAGCATTTT.

V and J are TRBV3-1 (or the pseudogene TRBV3-2) and TRBJ2-4; D might be TRBD2 (6 bases). Per germline, CDR1 LGHDT and CDR2 YNNKEL (reference sequence). V lost 4 bases and J lost 9, with 10 bases in between. The CDR3 totals 12 residues. The CDR3 is CASSREAGIQYF. The CDR3 DNA follows: TGTGCCAGCAGCCGGGAGGCTGGCATTCAGTACTTC.

The chain couples TRBV5-1 to TRBJ2-3; possible D gene TRBD2, 5 bases. The CDR3 has 14 residues. In germline, CDR1 is SGHRS, CDR2 YFSETQ. Trimming left V 3 bases short and J 2 bases short, with 10 bases between. DNA of the CDR3: TGCGCCAGCAGCTCAGCCGGGGTCACAGATACGCAGTATTTT. It is translated as CASSSAGVTDTQYF.

The rearrangement links TRBV5-4 to TRBJ1-2, with D possibly TRBD1 on 6 matching bases. Trimming took 3 bases from V and 4 from J, leaving 19 bases between them. The germline gives CDR1 SGHNT, CDR2 YYREEE (reference sequence). CDR3 length: 16 amino acids. The CDR3 bases are TGTGCCAGCAGCTCCGGGACAAGTGGAAATTTCTATGGCTACACCTTC. Residues: CASSSGTSGNFYGYTF. Supplemented by reference TRBV5-4 and TRBJ1-2, the full variable domain reads ETGVTQSPTHLIKTRGQQVTLRCSSQSGHNTVSWYQQALGQGPQFIFQYYREEENGRGNFPPRFSGLQFPNYSSELNVNALELDDSALYLCASSSGTSGNFYGYTFGSGTRLTVV.

V and J are TRBV6-1 and TRBJ1-1; D is unresolved. The CDR3 has 13 amino acids. Germline CDR1 is MNHNS and CDR2 is SASEGT. V gave up 1 base and J gave up 4 bases, with 7 bases separating them. CDR3 in amino acids: CASSEDSFTEAFF. CDR3 bases: TGTGCCAGCAGTGAAGACAGTTTCACTGAAGCTTTCTTT.

This chain uses TRBV19 with TRBJ2-1, with TRBD2 identical over 8 bases. The CDR3 is 14 residues long. J lost 5 bases, V lost 6 bases, and 6 bases had no gene match. Germline V gives CDR1 LNHDA, CDR2 SQIVND (reference sequence). The CDR3 here is CASRFSGVDNEQFF. The CDR3 DNA reads TGTGCCAGTAGGTTTAGCGGGGTAGACAATGAGCAGTTCTTC. Complete variable domain (other parts from reference TRBV19 and TRBJ2-1): DGGITQSPKYLFRKEGQNVTLSCEQNLNHDAMYWYRQDPGQGLRLIYYSQIVNDFQKGDIAEGYSVSREKKESFPLTVTSAQKNPTAFYLCASRFSGVDNEQFFGPGTRLTVL.

This rearrangement joins TRBV11-2 to TRBJ2-7, with D perhaps TRBD1 (6 bases). Trimming shortened V by 2 bases and J by 0 bases, and 14 bases separated the two germline ends. CDR1 is SGHAT, CDR2 FQNNGV, per germline. The CDR3 totals 16 residues. The CDR3 is CASSLSSRGPSYEQYF. The CDR3 DNA sequence: TGTGCCAGCAGCTTATCCTCCAGGGGACCCTCCTACGAGCAGTACTTC.

This chain links TRBV5-4 with TRBJ2-1, with D maybe TRBD2 (5 bases). The CDR3 extends over 16 amino acids. The germline V gene has CDR1 SGHNT and CDR2 YYREEE (reference sequence). V was shortened by 0 bases and J by 4 bases, with 14 bases between the two germline ends. The CDR3 nucleotides are TGTGCCAGCAGCTTGGAGCCCCCCGGGGTATACAATGAGCAGTTCTTC. Protein sequence: CASSLEPPGVYNEQFF.

The gene calls are TRBV3-1 (or the pseudogene TRBV3-2) and TRBJ2-7; 8 bases align to TRBD1. V lost 3 bases, J lost 7 bases, and 5 bases stayed unmatched. The CDR3 runs 13 residues. Germline lookup yields CDR1 LGHDT and CDR2 YNNKEL (reference sequence). The CDR3 nucleotides read TGTGCCAGCAGCCACCCCACAGGGGGAGAGCAGTACTTC. Translation gives CASSHPTGGEQYF.

This rearrangement joins TRBV19 to TRBJ2-7; tentative D call: TRBD2 (6 bases). Germline lookup yields CDR1 LNHDA and CDR2 SQIVND (reference sequence). This CDR3 is 13 amino acids long. V lost 10 bases, J lost 4 bases, and 17 bases lay in between. CDR3 DNA sequence: TGTGCCACCCAGGAACAGGCGGGGTACGAGCAGTACTTC. Protein product: CATQEQAGYEQYF.

V gene TRBV19 combines with J gene TRBJ1-1; TRBD1 aligns across 7 bases. From germline, CDR1 is LNHDA and CDR2 SQIVND (reference sequence). The CDR3 spans 15 residues. With 9 bases clipped from V and 0 bases from J, the junction kept 10 bases outside the gene matches. CDR3 residues: CASQSPGQMNTEAFF. In DNA form, the CDR3 reads TGTGCCAGCCAGAGCCCGGGACAGATGAACACTGAAGCTTTCTTT.

This clone was seen a few times. The chain couples TRBV4-2 to TRBJ2-7; possibly TRBD2 for D (6 bases). V was pared by 4 bases and J by 6 bases, with 16 bases between. The CDR3 is 14 amino acids. From germline, CDR1 is LGHNA and CDR2 YNFKEQ. The CDR3 bases are TGTGCCAGCAGCCTCGGGCGGGATACGATCGAGCAGTACTTC. Translation: CASSLGRDTIEQYF.

This clone appeared once. The CDR3 protein is CASSPKSGTTGELFF. The CDR3 coding sequence is TGTGCCAGCTCACCCAAGAGCGGGACCACCGGGGAGCTGTTTTTT. V usage is TRBV18 and J usage is TRBJ2-2; TRBD2 aligns across 7 bases. The CDR3 covers 15 residues. With 3 bases clipped from V and 4 bases from J, the junction kept 5 bases outside the gene matches. Germline V gene data show CDR1 as KGHSH and CDR2 as LQKENI.

This chain joins TRBV2 and TRBJ1-5; D is perhaps TRBD1 (6 bases). The length of the CDR3 is 13 residues. Per the germline V gene, CDR1 is SNHLY and CDR2 is FYNNEI. Trimming cost V 5 bases and J 6 bases, with 11 bases left between them. CDR3 sequence reads: CASSWRGGQPQHF. Here the CDR3 DNA reads TGTGCCAGCAGTTGGAGGGGGGGTCAGCCCCAGCATTTT. Combining the CDR3 with reference TRBV2 and TRBJ1-5 gives the whole variable domain EPEVTQTPSHQVTQMGQEVILRCVPISNHLYFYWYRQILGQKVEFLVSFYNNEISEKSEIFDDQFSVERPDGSNFTLKIRSTKLEDSAMYFCASSWRGGQPQHFGDGTRLSIL.

The V and J genes are TRBV7-2 and TRBJ1-2, with 8 bases matching TRBD1. With V trimmed by 3 bases and J by 7 bases, 10 bases remained unmatched. CDR3 length: 15 amino acids. Per germline, CDR1 SGHTA and CDR2 FQGNSA. The CDR3 loop reads CASSLPTQGARGYTF. CDR3 nucleotide sequence: TGTGCCAGCAGCTTGCCAACGCAGGGGGCACGTGGCTACACCTTC.

V is TRBV29-1 and J is TRBJ1-1; 8 bases agree with TRBD1. V shed 5 bases and J 3 bases; nucleotides not matched to a gene: 5. Germline-derived CDR1 and CDR2 are SQVTM and ANQGSEA. This CDR3 region has 13 residues. The CDR3 coding sequence is TGCAGCGTTAGGACAGGGACATACACTGAAGCTTTCTTT. It yields the protein CSVRTGTYTEAFF.

The chain couples TRBV2 to TRBJ2-5; TRBD2 matches at 10 bases. V shed 0 bases and J 5 bases; nucleotides not matched to a gene: 15. Germline values: CDR1 SNHLY, CDR2 FYNNEI. The CDR3 sequence is 19 residues long. The CDR3 DNA is TGTGCCAGCAGTGAAGCTATTTCGGGACTAGCGTCGAGGGGGGAGACCCAGTACTTC. Residues: CASSEAISGLASRGETQYF.

This clone was recorded a few times. The chain has TRBV19 and TRBJ1-3, with D possibly TRBD1 on 5 matching bases. Trimming took off 7 bases at V and 3 bases at J, with 16 bases between the two ends. CDR3 length equals 15 residues. CDR1 is LNHDA, CDR2 SQIVND, per germline (reference sequence). In DNA form, the CDR3 reads TGTGCCAGTACGATGGCCCAGGGAGGTGGAAACACCATATATTTT. Protein sequence: CASTMAQGGGNTIYF. Full variable domain (rest looked up from reference TRBV19 and TRBJ1-3): DGGITQSPKYLFRKEGQNVTLSCEQNLNHDAMYWYRQDPGQGLRLIYYSQIVNDFQKGDIAEGYSVSREKKESFPLTVTSAQKNPTAFYLCASTMAQGGGNTIYFGEGSWLTVV.

The V and J genes are TRBV5-1 and TRBJ2-7, with TRBD2 matching over 16 bases. The CDR3 sequence is 18 residues long. J was trimmed by 0 bases and V by 4 bases; bases with no gene match: 7. Germline V gene data show CDR1 as SGHRS and CDR2 as YFSETQ. CDR3 in DNA: TGCGCCAGCAGCCGATCGGGACTAGCGGGAGGGACCTCCTACGAGCAGTACTTC. This encodes CASSRSGLAGGTSYEQYF.

This chain connects TRBV6-5 to TRBJ2-7; 7 nucleotides align to TRBD1. V dropped 9 bases and J dropped 3; count of bases not matched to a gene: 8. The CDR3 runs to 13 residues. Germline values: CDR1 MNHEY, CDR2 SVGAGI. CDR3 protein: CASKGQPNYEQYF. Here the CDR3 DNA reads TGTGCCAGTAAGGGACAGCCCAACTACGAGCAGTACTTC.

This rearrangement joins TRBV6-4 to TRBJ1-2; maybe TRBD1 (6 bases). V lost 4 bases and J 5 bases, leaving 11 bases between the germline ends. The CDR3 consists of 13 residues. Per the germline V gene, CDR1 is MRHNA and CDR2 is SNTAGT. The CDR3 bases are TGTGCCAGCAGTGTTGGCAGGGGTTATGGCTACACCTTC. This translates into CASSVGRGYGYTF.

The chain carries TRBV28 and TRBJ2-7; TRBD1 matches at 8 bases. Per the germline V gene, CDR1 is MDHEN and CDR2 is SYDVKM. The CDR3 is 12 residues long. Trimming removed 6 bases from V and 4 bases from J; junction bases left unmatched: 2. CDR3 loop: CASSRQGYEQYF. The CDR3, as DNA: TGTGCCAGCAGCAGACAGGGGTACGAGCAGTACTTC.

For this clone: The identical CDR3 is also encoded by other nucleotide sequences in the sample. This rearrangement joins TRBV12-3 or TRBV12-4 to TRBJ2-7; D may be TRBD1 (6 bases). CDR3 length: 12 amino acids. The V end lost 3 bases, the J end lost 4 bases, and 7 bases lay between the germline ends. This chain's CDR3 is CASSFRGYEQYF. The CDR3 DNA sequence: TGTGCCAGCAGTTTCAGGGGTTACGAGCAGTACTTC.

The chain joins TRBV3-1 (or the pseudogene TRBV3-2) to TRBJ1-3; D uncertain. Germline loops: CDR1 LGHDT, CDR2 YNNKEL (reference sequence). Trimming took 0 bases from V and 5 from J, leaving 5 bases between them. This CDR3 is built from 13 residues. The CDR3 sequence is CASSQDRRNTIYF. The CDR3 DNA is TGTGCCAGCAGCCAAGATCGTAGAAACACCATATATTTT.

This rearrangement joins TRBV10-3 to TRBJ2-1; TRBD2 agrees at 7 bases. With V trimmed by 3 bases and J by 2 bases, 4 bases remained unmatched. This CDR3 is built from 15 residues. In germline, CDR1 is ENHRY, CDR2 SYGVKD. CDR3 protein: CAISEGTTPYNEQFF. CDR3 nucleotides: TGTGCCATCAGTGAAGGGACTACGCCCTACAATGAGCAGTTCTTC.

This chain connects TRBV27 to TRBJ1-5, with a tentative D call TRBD1 (5 bases). V lost 2 bases to trimming and J lost 6 bases, with 14 bases between them. This CDR3 region has 15 residues. Germline lookup yields CDR1 MNHEY and CDR2 SMNVEV (reference sequence). CDR3 loop: CASSLNPPGGQPQHF. DNA for the CDR3: TGTGCCAGCAGTTTAAATCCACCCGGGGGTCAGCCCCAGCATTTT.

This clone was picked up one time. The V gene is TRBV5-1, the J gene TRBJ2-1; TRBD2 matches 9 bases. There are 15 residues in the CDR3. Germline lookup yields CDR1 SGHRS and CDR2 YFSETQ. The V gene end was trimmed by 0 bases and the J gene end by 3 bases; junction bases not matched to a gene: 1. CDR3 DNA: TGCGCCAGCAGCTTGGCTAGCGGGAACTACAATGAGCAGTTCTTC. This codes for CASSLASGNYNEQFF.

The sample holds a few counts of this clone. The chain combines TRBV4-2 with TRBJ2-2, with 7 bases lining up with TRBD2. V lost 0 bases to trimming and J lost 5 bases; unmatched junction nucleotides: 6. The CDR3 is 16 amino acids. Germline lookup yields CDR1 LGHNA and CDR2 YNFKEQ. CDR3 sequence reads: CASSQDQVGGTGELFF. Here the CDR3 DNA reads TGTGCCAGCAGCCAAGATCAGGTGGGAGGGACCGGGGAGCTGTTTTTT.